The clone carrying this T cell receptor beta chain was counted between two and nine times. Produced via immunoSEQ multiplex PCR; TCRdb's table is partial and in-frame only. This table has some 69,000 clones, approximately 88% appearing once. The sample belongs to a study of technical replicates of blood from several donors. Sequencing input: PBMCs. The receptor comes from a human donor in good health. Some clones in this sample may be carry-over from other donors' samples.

The CDR3 is CASSLALRGGGETQYF. The CDR3 DNA reads as TGTGCCAGCAGCTTAGCGCTCCGGGGGGGCGGGGAGACCCAGTACTTC. The chain couples TRBV7-2 to TRBJ2-5; 8 nucleotides align to TRBD2. Germline V gene sequence: CDR1 SGHTA, CDR2 FQGNSA. The junction had 8 bases not matched to a gene; V was cut back by 0 bases and J by 5 bases. The CDR3 has 16 amino acids.